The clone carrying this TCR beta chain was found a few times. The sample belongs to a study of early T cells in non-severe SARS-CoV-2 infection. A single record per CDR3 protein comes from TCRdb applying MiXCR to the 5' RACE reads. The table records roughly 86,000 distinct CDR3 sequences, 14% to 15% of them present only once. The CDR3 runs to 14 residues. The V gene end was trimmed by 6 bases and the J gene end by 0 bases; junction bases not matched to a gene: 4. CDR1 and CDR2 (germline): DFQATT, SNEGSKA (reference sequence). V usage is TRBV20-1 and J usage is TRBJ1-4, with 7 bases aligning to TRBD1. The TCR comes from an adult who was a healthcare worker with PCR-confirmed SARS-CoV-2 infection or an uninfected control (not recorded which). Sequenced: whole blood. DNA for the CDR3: TGCAGTGCCCGACAGGGTGCAACTAATGAAAAACTGTTTTTT. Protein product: CSARQGATNEKLFF.